The text below deals with one TCR beta chain. V was trimmed by 4 bases and J by 1 base, leaving 11 bases between them. This CDR3 has 14 residues. Germline V gives CDR1 SGDLS, CDR2 YYNGEE. The sample is drawn from a study of OX40 agonist ivuxolimab in advanced cancers. Libraries were prepared by immunoSEQ multiplex PCR; TCRdb keeps only in-frame clonotypes and omits some of them. This sample has fewer than 25,000 clones; 75% to 90% occur once, and the top ten carry 20% to 30%. The chain employs TRBV9 and TRBJ1-1, with D possibly TRBD1 on 5 matching bases. The sequencing here drew on CD4+ or CD8+ T cells sorted from blood, taken in a trial of the OX40 agonist ivuxolimab. The sequence derives from an adult with an advanced solid tumor such as melanoma, head and neck, liver or kidney cancer. CDR3: CASSLDGGNTEAFF. The CDR3 region has the DNA TGTGCCAGCAGCCTAGATGGGGGGAACACTGAAGCTTTCTTT.